This record looks at one TCR beta chain sequence and its context. This specimen comes from a study of T cell changes during pregnancy in multiple sclerosis. This table comes from immunoSEQ multiplex PCR, and its TCRdb copy is limited to in-frame clones, with some not included. The sample includes 20,000 to 25,000 clones, over 85% of them seen just once. The clonotype was recovered from a female donor in good health, enrolled as a control in a pregnancy study. Sequences were derived from CD8+ T cells from peripheral blood mononuclear cells, sampled in the second trimester of pregnancy.

The chain's CDR3 is CASSPGGVNIQYF. The CDR3 nucleotides are TGTGCCAGCAGCCCAGGGGGCGTAAACATTCAGTACTTC. The V gene is TRBV5-6, the J gene TRBJ2-4; 8 bases agree with TRBD1. The junction had 3 bases not matched to a gene; V was cut back by 4 bases and J by 6 bases. The CDR3 is made up of 13 amino acids. CDR1 is SGHDT, CDR2 YYEEEE, per germline.